This entry lists 24 T cell receptor beta chains sequenced from one sample in a study of follicular helper T cells after annual influenza vaccination. Profiled with immunoSEQ multiplex PCR; TCRdb holds only in-frame clones, not every one. Here the sample spans roughly 4,200 clones, roughly four fifths being singletons. Noted time point: 2015-2016 season, 7 days after influenza vaccination. The sample was CXCR5+ CD38- circulating T follicular helper cells from blood, taken 7 days after influenza vaccination. Indicated subset: circulating Tfh, non-naive CD4+CXCR5+PD-1+ (ICOS+CD38+ or ICOS-CD38-). The origin of the receptors is an adult who received the influenza vaccine.

This chain links TRBV6-1 with TRBJ2-6; D call uncertain. In germline, CDR1 is MNHNS, CDR2 SASEGT. Trimming removed 5 bases at V and 0 bases at J, with 8 bases between. The CDR3 is 15 residues long. The CDR3 DNA is TGTGCCAGCAGTCGAGACCTCTCTGGGGCCAACGTCCTGACTTTC. Encoded protein: CASSRDLSGANVLTF.

The CDR3 protein is CASSSSTSGRAYEQYF. The CDR3 DNA sequence: TGTGCCAGCAGTTCGTCTACTAGCGGGAGGGCCTACGAGCAGTACTTC. V gene TRBV28 combines with J gene TRBJ2-7, with TRBD2 matching over 13 bases. This CDR3 spans 16 amino acids. Germline values: CDR1 MDHEN, CDR2 SYDVKM. The ends lost 4 bases at V and 2 bases at J; junction bases unmatched: 5.

The chain employs TRBV5-6 and TRBJ2-1; D is uncertain. Trimming cost V 5 bases and J 6 bases, with 9 bases left between them. Germline CDR1 is SGHDT and CDR2 is YYEEEE. The CDR3 length is 12 residues. This chain's CDR3 is CASRRVANEQFF. CDR3 nucleotide sequence: TGTGCCAGCAGACGAGTTGCCAATGAGCAGTTCTTC.

This clone was seen a few times. This rearrangement joins TRBV4-2 to TRBJ2-1; no clear D. CDR3 length: 12 amino acids. Germline CDR1 is LGHNA and CDR2 is YNFKEQ. Trimming cost V 0 bases and J 9 bases, with 6 bases left between them. In nucleotides, the CDR3 is TGTGCCAGCAGCCAAGATCGAATTGAGCAGTTCTTC. Translating gives CASSQDRIEQFF.

The V and J genes are TRBV29-1 and TRBJ1-1; D is perhaps TRBD1 (5 bases). This CDR3 is built from 10 residues. The V end was cut by 2 bases, the J end by 11 bases, with 9 bases between. The germline gives CDR1 SQVTM, CDR2 ANQGSEA. CDR3 nucleotides: TGCAGCGTTGAAAGCAGGGCGGCTTTCTTT. Protein sequence: CSVESRAAFF. The whole variable domain, remainder taken from reference TRBV29-1 and TRBJ1-1, is SAVISQKPSRDICQRGTSLTIQCQVDSQVTMMFWYRQQPGQSLTLIATANQGSEATYESGFVIDKFPISRPNLTFSTLTVSNMSPEDSSIYLCSVESRAAFFGQGTRLTVV.

This rearrangement joins TRBV2 to TRBJ1-1; no clear D gene. The CDR3 has 13 amino acids. Per the germline V gene, CDR1 is SNHLY and CDR2 is FYNNEI. Trimming left V 3 bases short and J 3 bases short, with 8 bases between. The CDR3 protein is CASSENGDTEAFF. Here the CDR3 DNA reads TGTGCCAGCAGTGAGAACGGAGACACTGAAGCTTTCTTT.

The V and J genes are TRBV12-2 and TRBJ1-1. TRBV12-2 is a listed pseudogene. The CDR3 is 14 amino acids. The CDR3 region is CASRLEGGETEAFF. DNA for the CDR3: TGTGCAAGTCGCTTAGAAGGGGGGGAGACTGAAGCTTTCTTT.

The J gene is TRBJ1-2, the V gene TRBV6-1, with D uncertain. CDR3 size: 12 residues. The germline V gene encodes CDR1 MNHNS and CDR2 SASEGT. V gave up 3 bases and J gave up 4 bases, with 6 bases separating them. The CDR3 coding sequence is TGTGCCAGCAGTGAGGCAGGCTATGGCTACACCTTC. Amino acids: CASSEAGYGYTF.

V gene TRBV9 combines with J gene TRBJ2-2; D is undetermined. The CDR3 runs 18 residues. The germline V and J ends were trimmed by 3 bases and 0 bases, with 18 bases remaining between them. Germline CDR1 reads SGDLS; CDR2 reads YYNGEE. The CDR3 loop is CASSGSLVTPANTGELFF. Here the CDR3 DNA reads TGTGCCAGCAGCGGGTCCCTTGTCACGCCGGCGAACACCGGGGAGCTGTTTTTT.

The chain is built from TRBV2 and TRBJ1-1, with D unclear. This CDR3 has 13 residues. Germline CDR1 reads SNHLY; CDR2 reads FYNNEI. V dropped 6 bases and J dropped 0 bases, with 8 bases sitting between them. Here the CDR3 reads CASRVRVNTEAFF. The CDR3 coding sequence is TGTGCCAGCAGAGTGCGGGTGAACACTGAAGCTTTCTTT.

The chain is built from TRBV14 and TRBJ2-5; perhaps TRBD1 as D (6 bases). V gave up 3 bases and J gave up 2 bases, with 7 bases separating them. This CDR3 is built from 13 residues. Germline V lookup: CDR1 SGHDN, CDR2 FVKESK. The CDR3 protein is CASSQTGQETQYF. CDR3 coding DNA: TGTGCCAGCAGCCAGACAGGTCAAGAGACCCAGTACTTC.

V is TRBV19 and J is TRBJ1-1; D is unresolved. Germline V CDR1 and CDR2: LNHDA, SQIVND (reference sequence). V was pared by 3 bases and J by 2 bases, with 7 bases between. The CDR3 covers 13 residues. DNA for the CDR3: TGTGCCAGTAGTATCCGGGGTAACACTGAAGCTTTCTTT. Its protein product is CASSIRGNTEAFF.

The V call is TRBV19, the J call TRBJ2-1; TRBD2 aligns across 9 bases. The CDR3 is 15 residues long. Germline V gene data show CDR1 as LNHDA and CDR2 as SQIVND (reference sequence). Trimming cost V 0 bases and J 3 bases; bases outside gene matches: 0. This CDR3 is CASSIEAGGYNEQFF. The DNA for the CDR3 is TGTGCCAGTAGTATAGAAGCGGGGGGCTACAATGAGCAGTTCTTC.

This chain joins TRBV5-4 and TRBJ2-1; D might be TRBD1 (6 bases). Germline V lookup: CDR1 SGHNT, CDR2 YYREEE (reference sequence). Trimming cost V 0 bases and J 5 bases, with 9 bases left between them. CDR3 length: 14 amino acids. CDR3 sequence reads: CASSLAPGDNEQFF. The CDR3 region has the DNA TGTGCCAGCAGCTTGGCGCCAGGGGACAATGAGCAGTTCTTC.

This clone was found once. The chain employs TRBV29-1 and TRBJ1-1, with D possibly matching TRBD1 (6 bases). Trimming removed 0 bases at V and 3 bases at J, with 11 bases between. This CDR3 region has 14 residues. Germline V gives CDR1 SQVTM, CDR2 ANQGSEA. The DNA of the CDR3 is TGCAGCGTTGAAGAACGGACAGCGTACACTGAAGCTTTCTTT. Amino acids: CSVEERTAYTEAFF.

This clone appeared once. The rearrangement joins TRBV5-8 to TRBJ2-2; unclear D gene. The V end lost 0 bases, the J end lost 5 bases, and 14 bases lay between the germline ends. Germline assignment: CDR1 SGHTS and CDR2 YDEGEE. CDR3 length: 16 residues. The CDR3 sequence is CASSLAPGSRTGELFF. The CDR3 DNA is TGTGCCAGCAGCTTGGCACCAGGCTCTAGAACCGGGGAGCTGTTTTTT.

The chain employs TRBV10-1 and TRBJ1-1; D gene unclear. V was cut by 5 bases and J by 1 base, with 8 bases left in between. The CDR3 is 13 amino acids. The V gene's germline CDR1 is WNHNN and CDR2 SYGVQD (reference sequence). Here the CDR3 reads CASSPRSNTEAFF. In nucleotides, the CDR3 is TGCGCCAGCAGTCCTCGGTCGAACACTGAAGCTTTCTTT.

This rearrangement joins TRBV7-6 to TRBJ2-2; tentatively, D is TRBD2 (6 bases). CDR3 length equals 15 residues. Looked up from germline, CDR1 is SGHVS and CDR2 is FNYEAQ. V was trimmed by 5 bases and J by 1 base, leaving 11 bases between them. The CDR3 loop reads CASSPSGLNTGELFF. The CDR3 bases are TGTGCCAGCAGCCCGAGCGGGCTGAACACCGGGGAGCTGTTTTTT.

The chain combines TRBV5-1 with TRBJ2-3; D possibly matches TRBD1 or TRBD2 (5 bases each). V was cut by 1 base and J by 4 bases, with 16 bases left in between. The CDR3 runs to 16 residues. Per the germline V gene, CDR1 is SGHRS and CDR2 is YFSETQ. The DNA for the CDR3 is TGCGCCAGCAGCTTGTTCACTATGGGGACCGCAGATACGCAGTATTTT. Protein product: CASSLFTMGTADTQYF.

V is TRBV10-1 and J is TRBJ1-5; weak D call: TRBD1 (6 bases). Germline CDR1 is WNHNN and CDR2 is SYGVQD (reference sequence). This CDR3 is built from 18 residues. V lost 5 bases and J 0 bases, leaving 20 bases between the germline ends. CDR3 loop: CASSCRDNPDTSNQPQHF. Written as DNA, the CDR3 is TGCGCCAGCAGTTGCCGGGACAACCCAGACACTAGCAATCAGCCCCAGCATTTT.

This chain links TRBV5-6 with TRBJ1-2; a weak D match, TRBD1 (5 bases). V lost 0 bases and J lost 7, with 10 bases in between. Germline loops: CDR1 SGHDT, CDR2 YYEEEE. The CDR3 runs to 13 residues. The CDR3 region is CASSLAGYGGYTF. DNA for the CDR3: TGTGCCAGCAGCTTGGCAGGGTACGGTGGCTACACCTTC.

The sample holds a few counts of this clone. The V gene is TRBV19, the J gene TRBJ1-1, with D unresolved. The germline V and J ends were trimmed by 2 bases and 0 bases, with 4 bases remaining between them. CDR3 length: 13 amino acids. Germline-derived CDR1 and CDR2 are LNHDA and SQIVND (reference sequence). CDR3 DNA: TGTGCCAGTAGTATACAAATGAACACTGAAGCTTTCTTT. Protein: CASSIQMNTEAFF. Together with reference TRBV19 and TRBJ1-1, the CDR3 gives the full variable domain: DGGITQSPKYLFRKEGQNVTLSCEQNLNHDAMYWYRQDPGQGLRLIYYSQIVNDFQKGDIAEGYSVSREKKESFPLTVTSAQKNPTAFYLCASSIQMNTEAFFGQGTRLTVV.

The chain employs TRBV30 and TRBJ2-2, with 9 bases lining up with TRBD2. Germline values: CDR1 GTSNPN, CDR2 SVGIG (reference sequence). Trimming removed 6 bases from V and 4 bases from J; junction bases left unmatched: 9. This CDR3 has 15 amino acids. The CDR3 DNA sequence: TGTGCCTGCCGCATGGGACTAGCTGCCACCGGGGAGCTGTTTTTT. Its protein product is CACRMGLAATGELFF.

The DNA of the CDR3 is TGTGCCAGCAGCTCAGAGACAGGTTTTGGAAACACCATATATTTT. Encoded protein: CASSSETGFGNTIYF. This chain joins TRBV7-3 and TRBJ1-3; D might be TRBD1 (6 bases). Germline V gene data show CDR1 as SGHTA and CDR2 as FQGTGA. V was trimmed by 4 bases and J by 3 bases, leaving 13 bases between them. The length of the CDR3 is 15 residues.